This TCR beta chain comes out of a study of tumor-infiltrating lymphocytes in primary liver carcinoma. Across the whole study: The study obtained roughly 3.5 to 7.13 million productive TCRbeta reads per sample, similar across tissue types.

General study findings and limits: Tumor samples exhibited a significantly greater top-250-clone fraction than blood samples (p = 0.039).

TCR beta cDNA came from 400 to 500 ng total RNA, primed with a constant-region primer. TCR beta libraries came from three nested multiplex PCR rounds using slightly modified ARM-PCR. Forward primers for TRBV1-TRBV30 and a C-beta reverse primer served the first two PCR rounds, at approximately 10 cycles each. MiXCR was run by TCRdb on the multiplex PCR reads, yielding one entry per CDR3 protein. The repertoire holds about 99,000 distinct CDR3 sequences, with over 55% as singletons. V gave up 2 bases and J gave up 1 base; unmatched junction bases: 6. This CDR3 is built from 16 residues. Germline CDR1 is MNHNY and CDR2 is SVGAGI (reference sequence). As to this clonotype: Antigen unknown. A read error is likely, as this CDR3 ends without the conserved phenylalanine or tryptophan.

Co-extracted RNA and DNA came from around 18-30 mg of unsorted bulk tissue. Tumors were each sampled at five separate regions. Specimen: liver tumor tissue from sampling region 5. Subset described: tumor region T5, tumor centre. The receptor was isolated from a woman in her fifties or sixties with primary liver carcinoma and hepatitis B virus infection. The V gene is TRBV6-6, the J gene TRBJ1-1, with 8 bases lining up with TRBD1. The CDR3 reads CASSYTKGQGNTEAFL. For the CDR3, the DNA is TGTGCCAGCAGTTACACCAAAGGACAGGGGAACACTGAAGCTTTCCTT.